This T cell receptor (beta chain) was captured in a study of Ad26.COV2.S vaccination and SARS-CoV-2 variants. Broader study findings: Reported post-vaccination CD8+ and CD4+ T cell responses to spike showed substantial breadth.

Treatment given: 15 to 20 received Ad26.COV2.S at low or high dose, single or two shots; roughly five received placebo; per-sample allocation not given. Specimens were obtained on day 63 following the first vaccine or placebo injection. What was given as vaccine was an Ad26 vector encoding Wuhan-strain SARS-CoV-2 spike. Clones were read by immunoSEQ multiplex PCR, and TCRdb kept only the in-frame ones, dropping some. The profile shows about 680,000 clones, roughly nine tenths of them singletons. The CDR3 consists of 16 residues. Germline CDR1 is SGHAT and CDR2 is FQDESV (reference sequence). V trimming: 1 base; J trimming: 8 bases; junction bases outside the gene matches: 9. In regard to this clone: Its matching antigen is unknown.

This TCR derives from a person between 18 and 60 years old who received the Ad26.COV2.S COVID-19 vaccine or a placebo. The rearrangement links TRBV11-1 to TRBJ2-1, with TRBD1 matching 9 bases. The source material was peripheral blood, sampled in a trial of Ad26.COV2.S vaccine versus placebo. CDR3 sequence reads: CASSLGRTGGSDEQFF. CDR3 sequence (DNA): TGTGCCAGCAGCTTAGGGAGAACAGGGGGCTCGGATGAGCAGTTCTTC.